This TCR beta chain was sequenced during a study of T cell repertoires in cytomegalovirus infection. Study at large: CMV infection together with matching HLA type was indicated by public TCR beta signatures.

The study's findings and limits: Ex vivo responses were dominated by HLA-C-restricted CMV-specific TCR beta clonotypes.

A single record per CDR3 protein comes from TCRdb applying MiXCR to the reads. The table lists roughly 100,000 distinct CDR3 sequences, 15% to 20% of them singletons. Of note for this clonotype: No antigen is known for it.

The sequenced sample consisted of PBMCs. This TCR was sampled from a human donor in good health (CMV status not recorded). Some clones in this sample may be carry-over from other donors' samples.

For the CDR3, the DNA is TGCAGTGCTAGAGATCAGACTAGCGGGTCCACCGGGGAGCTGTTTTTT. This codes for CSARDQTSGSTGELFF. The chain couples TRBV20-1 to TRBJ2-2, with TRBD2 matching over 10 bases. Trimming at V came to 0 bases and at J to 4 bases, leaving 5 bases not matched to a gene. The CDR3 contains 16 residues. Germline V gene sequence: CDR1 DFQATT, CDR2 SNEGSKA (reference sequence).